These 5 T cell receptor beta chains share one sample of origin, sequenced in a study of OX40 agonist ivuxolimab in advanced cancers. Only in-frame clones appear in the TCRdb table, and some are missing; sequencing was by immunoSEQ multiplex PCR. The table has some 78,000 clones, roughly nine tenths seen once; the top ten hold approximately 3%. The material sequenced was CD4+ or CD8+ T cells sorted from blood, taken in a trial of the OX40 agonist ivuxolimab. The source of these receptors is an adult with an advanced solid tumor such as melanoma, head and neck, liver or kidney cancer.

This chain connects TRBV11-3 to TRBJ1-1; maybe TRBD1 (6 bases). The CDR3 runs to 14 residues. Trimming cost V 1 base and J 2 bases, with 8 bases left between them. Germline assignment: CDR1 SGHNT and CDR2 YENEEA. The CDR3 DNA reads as TGTGCCAGCAGCTTAGGGGGGCCTAACACTGAAGCTTTCTTT. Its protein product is CASSLGGPNTEAFF.

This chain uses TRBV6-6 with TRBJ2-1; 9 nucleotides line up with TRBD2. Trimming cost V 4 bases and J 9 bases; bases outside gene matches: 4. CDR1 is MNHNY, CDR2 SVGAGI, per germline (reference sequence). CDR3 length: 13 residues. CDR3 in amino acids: CASSLGLAIEQFF. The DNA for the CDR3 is TGTGCCAGCAGTTTAGGACTAGCGATTGAGCAGTTCTTC.

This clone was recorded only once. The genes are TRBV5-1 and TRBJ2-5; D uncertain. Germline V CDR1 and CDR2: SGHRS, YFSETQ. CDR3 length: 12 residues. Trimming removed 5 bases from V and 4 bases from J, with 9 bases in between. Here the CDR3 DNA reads TGCGCCAGCAGTGGGGATGGAGAGACCCAGTACTTC. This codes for CASSGDGETQYF.

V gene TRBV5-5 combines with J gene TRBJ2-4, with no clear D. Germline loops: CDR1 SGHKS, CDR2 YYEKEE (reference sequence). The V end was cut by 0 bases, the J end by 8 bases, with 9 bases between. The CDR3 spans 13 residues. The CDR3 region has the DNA TGTGCCAGCAGCTTGGGTCGACCGGACATTCAGTACTTC. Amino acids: CASSLGRPDIQYF.

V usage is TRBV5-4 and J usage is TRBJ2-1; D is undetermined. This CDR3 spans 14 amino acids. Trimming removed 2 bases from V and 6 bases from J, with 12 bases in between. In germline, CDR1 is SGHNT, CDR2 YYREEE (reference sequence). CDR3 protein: CASSFLASLNEQFF. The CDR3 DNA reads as TGTGCCAGCAGCTTTCTTGCCAGTCTCAATGAGCAGTTCTTC.